A selection of T cell receptor beta chains follows, all from one sample in a study of spatial heterogeneity in lung cancer. Via MiXCR, TCRdb re-called the 5' RACE reads, giving one row per CDR3 protein. The sample lists tens of thousands of distinct CDR3 sequences; about 10% were seen once. Sequencing used PBMCs, obtained at surgery. The receptors originated from a female donor with early-stage non-small cell lung cancer. CDR3s include the opening cysteine and the closing phenylalanine or tryptophan. A D gene is named only where the DNA matches it firmly. Clone size is stated in some rows and not others, as once, few, many or a class when expanded.

d_call	clone_size	j_call	v_call	cdr3_nt	cdr3_aa
NA	NA	TRBJ1-2	TRBV12-5	TGTGCTAGTGGTTTGGTATCGGGCAGGGTGAAGGGCGGCTACACCTTC	CASGLVSGRVKGGYTF
NA	few	TRBJ2-4	TRBV7-2	TGTGCCAGCAGAGGAAACGGGGTAGCCAAAAACATTCAGTACTTC	CASRGNGVAKNIQYF
TRBD1	NA	TRBJ2-7	TRBV20-1	TGCAGTGCCCCGCGGACAGGGCGCCCCTACGAGCAGTACTTC	CSAPRTGRPYEQYF
NA	many	TRBJ1-2	TRBV6-5	TGTGCCAGCAGTACCGACCGGGGCAGGGGCTCTTCTAACTATGGCTACACCTTC	CASSTDRGRGSSNYGYTF
NA	NA	TRBJ2-3	TRBV9	TGTGCCAGCAGCGTAGAGTGGACCACGGATACGCAGTATTTT	CASSVEWTTDTQYF
TRBD1	few	TRBJ2-2	TRBV7-2	TGTGCCAGCAGCGTGTACAGGGGTCACATCACCGGGGAGCTGTTTTTT	CASSVYRGHITGELFF
TRBD1	NA	TRBJ1-1	TRBV6-5	TGTGCCAGCAGTTACGTAGTGACAGGGGTTACTGAAGCTTTCTTT	CASSYVVTGVTEAFF
NA	few	TRBJ2-5	TRBV28	TGTGCCAGCAGTTTAGGGCAGGGGGGAGAGACCCAGTACTTC	CASSLGQGGETQYF
NA	NA	TRBJ1-2	TRBV5-6	TGTGCCAGCAGCTCCACGAGGGGGGCAGAGGGCTACACCTTC	CASSSTRGAEGYTF
NA	few	TRBJ1-1	TRBV7-6	TGTGCCAGCAGCCCTACACCGCTAACTGAAGCTTTCTTT	CASSPTPLTEAFF
NA	NA	TRBJ1-2	TRBV3-1	TGTGCCAGCAGCCAAGCCGGACTGGGCGTCTATGGCTACACCTTC	CASSQAGLGVYGYTF
NA	once	TRBJ2-7	TRBV2	TGTGAAAGAAGTGAAGAGATGGGACGGACATACGAGCAGTACTTC	CERSEEMGRTYEQYF
TRBD2	few	TRBJ2-7	TRBV10-3	TGTGCCATCAGTGAGTCGGGAGGGAGCTACGAGCAGTACTTC	CAISESGGSYEQYF
NA	NA	TRBJ2-5	TRBV6-6	TGTGCCAGCAGTTACTCAGGTCGGGGGGCCGAGCAAGAGACCCAGTACTTC	CASSYSGRGAEQETQYF
NA	NA	TRBJ1-1	TRBV15	TGTGCCACCAGCAGAGAGCAGGGGTACACTGAAGCTTTCTTT	CATSREQGYTEAFF
NA	NA	TRBJ1-2	TRBV12-3/TRBV12-4	TGTGCCAGCAGACTCGGGGGTACGAACTATGGCTACACCTTC	CASRLGGTNYGYTF
TRBD1	few	TRBJ2-2	TRBV19	TGTGCCAGTTTCACGACAGGGGCTATGGCCGGGGAGCTGTTTTTT	CASFTTGAMAGELFF
NA	many	TRBJ1-1	TRBV20-1	TGCAGTGTCCGGGATCCGGGGAACACTGAAGCTTTCTTT	CSVRDPGNTEAFF
NA	NA	TRBJ1-1	TRBV13	TGTGCCAGCAGCACAAGTTTGGGAGCCACTGAAGCTTTCTTT	CASSTSLGATEAFF
NA	NA	TRBJ1-1	TRBV19	TGTGCCACCAGTATGTTTTGGACAGTCGAGATGAACACTGAAGCTTTCTTT	CATSMFWTVEMNTEAFF
NA	NA	TRBJ1-4	TRBV6-5	TGTGCCAGCAGTTCCCTAGGGGGGATTAATGAAAAACTGTTTTTT	CASSSLGGINEKLFF
TRBD1	many	TRBJ2-7	TRBV5-6	TGTGCCAGCAACTTGCTTACAGGGGTTGCGGGCCGGAGCTCCTACGAGCAGTACTTC	CASNLLTGVAGRSSYEQYF
TRBD1	few	TRBJ2-5	TRBV5-6	TGTGCCAGCAGCCCCTTCGGGACAGGGGCGGCGGAGACCCAGTACTTC	CASSPFGTGAAETQYF
TRBD1	many	TRBJ1-2	TRBV6-2/TRBV6-3	TGTGCCAGCAGTGATCCCGGGACAGGGGTCGGCTACACCTTC	CASSDPGTGVGYTF
NA	few	TRBJ1-3	TRBV14	TGTGCCAGCAGCCAAGCCGGCCCAGCTCGAGTTGGAAACACCATATATTTT	CASSQAGPARVGNTIYF
NA	NA	TRBJ1-6	TRBV28	TGTGCCAGCAGTTTCGCCGCGAGCTCCTATAATTCACCCCTCCACTTT	CASSFAASSYNSPLHF
NA	many	TRBJ1-6	TRBV9	TGTGCCAGCAGCCTGTCCACCTTGACAGGAGGTTCACCCCTCCACTTT	CASSLSTLTGGSPLHF
TRBD2	NA	TRBJ2-3	TRBV11-2	TGTGCCAGCAGCTTCCTCGGGGGGGGGGGCTGGACAGATACGCAGTATTTT	CASSFLGGGGWTDTQYF
NA	NA	TRBJ1-5	TRBV27	TGTGCCAGCAGTCGCGGACAGTATAGCAATCAGCCCCAGCATTTT	CASSRGQYSNQPQHF
NA	NA	TRBJ1-2	TRBV6-2/TRBV6-3	TGTGCCAGCAGTTTCGGGACCGGATTAGGAGGCACCTTC	CASSFGTGLGGTF
NA	many	TRBJ2-1	TRBV6-4	TGTGCCAGCAGTGTAAGTGCTTCTGGTGAGCAGTTCTTC	CASSVSASGEQFF
NA	NA	TRBJ1-5	TRBV6-2/TRBV6-3	TGTGCCAGCAGTTACTCCCGGGGATTCAATAGCAATCAGCCCCAGCATTTT	CASSYSRGFNSNQPQHF
NA	many	TRBJ2-7	TRBV4-2	TGTGCCAGCAGCCTCGACCCCTCCTACGAGCAGTACTTC	CASSLDPSYEQYF
NA	few	TRBJ2-7	TRBV7-2	TGTGCCAGCAGCTTAGCGCGCGAGCAGTACTTC	CASSLAREQYF
TRBD1	NA	TRBJ1-1	TRBV5-4	TGTGCCAGCAGCGGTGAGGGGATCAGGGGGCGCAATGAAGCTTTCTTT	CASSGEGIRGRNEAFF
NA	NA	TRBJ2-7	TRBV6-2/TRBV6-3	TGTGCCAGCAGTCGGGGGTTCAACTACGAGCAGTACTTC	CASSRGFNYEQYF
TRBD2	many	TRBJ2-2	TRBV6-5	TGTGCCAGCAGCCGCAGCGCGGGGGGGCCTTACACCGGGGAGCTGTTTTTT	CASSRSAGGPYTGELFF
NA	NA	TRBJ1-1	TRBV10-3	TGTGCCATCAGTGAGTCTGCGGACCTTAACACTGAAGCTTTCTTT	CAISESADLNTEAFF
NA	few	TRBJ1-4	TRBV7-9	TGTGCCAGCAGCTTAGGGACCGGATCGTCAAATGAAAAACTGTTTTTT	CASSLGTGSSNEKLFF
NA	NA	TRBJ2-2	TRBV5-1	TGCGCCAGCAGCGAGGGACCCACCGGGGAGCTGTTTTTT	CASSEGPTGELFF
TRBD2	many	TRBJ2-7	TRBV20-1	TGCTCATACGGACTAGCGGGGCGCTCCTACGAGCAGTACTTC	CSYGLAGRSYEQYF
TRBD2	NA	TRBJ2-5	TRBV19	TGTGCCAGTAGCGAGCGACTAGCGGCCGCGCGGGAGACCCAGTACTTC	CASSERLAAARETQYF